These 8 T cell receptor beta chains originate from one sample sequenced in a study of blood T cell repertoires in COVID-19. Method: immunoSEQ multiplex PCR; TCRdb's copy keeps in-frame clones and lacks some. Of roughly 200,000 clones detected, around 83% appear once; the ten largest clones hold just under 25%. Sequenced sample: PBMCs or T cells enriched from blood (not recorded which). The receptors originated from a woman aged 35 to 49 in a cohort exposed to, infected with or recovered from COVID-19 (not recorded which).

This chain uses TRBV30 with TRBJ2-2; TRBD1 aligns across 7 bases. The germline V gene has CDR1 GTSNPN and CDR2 SVGIG (reference sequence). The CDR3 totals 15 residues. The ends lost 7 bases at V and 5 bases at J; junction bases unmatched: 13. The DNA for the CDR3 is TGTGCCTCCGTAAAGGGGGCAAGTGGGACCGGGGAGCTGTTTTTT. As protein: CASVKGASGTGELFF.

A single count supports this clone. The J gene is TRBJ1-2, the V gene TRBV18; D gene unclear. The CDR3 sequence is 13 residues long. V was clipped by 0 bases and J by 5 bases, with 7 bases between them. Germline CDR1 and CDR2: KGHSH and LQKENI. The CDR3: CASSPPAGYGYTF. In DNA, the CDR3 is TGTGCCAGCTCACCACCCGCAGGATATGGCTACACCTTC.

The rearrangement links TRBV7-9 to TRBJ1-1; 10 bases align to TRBD1. The CDR3 has 15 amino acids. The germline gives CDR1 SEHNR, CDR2 FQNEAQ (reference sequence). V shed 4 bases, J shed 10 bases, and the junction held 12 bases outside the gene matches. CDR3 in amino acids: CASSSYRQGAMGAFF. As DNA, the CDR3 is TGTGCCAGCAGCTCATACCGACAGGGGGCAATGGGAGCTTTCTTT.

V usage is TRBV12-5 and J usage is TRBJ2-2; 7 bases agree with TRBD1. The CDR3 runs to 15 residues. Unmatched junction bases numbered 6, after V lost 2 bases and J lost 6 bases. Germline CDR1 LGHNT, CDR2 FRNRAP. In DNA, the CDR3 is TGTGCTAGTGGTTTGACGACAGGGTGGGCCGGGGAGCTGTTTTTT. As protein: CASGLTTGWAGELFF.

This chain uses TRBV6-1 with TRBJ2-7, with D perhaps TRBD1 (6 bases). Trimming stripped 0 bases from V and 0 bases from J, with 12 bases between. Germline assignment: CDR1 MNHNS and CDR2 SASEGT. The CDR3 covers 16 residues. The CDR3 spells CASSEAAWDTSYEQYF. CDR3 DNA: TGTGCCAGCAGTGAAGCGGCCTGGGACACCTCCTACGAGCAGTACTTC.

The chain couples TRBV5-4 to TRBJ2-5; D gene ambiguous. Germline CDR1 reads SGHNT; CDR2 reads YYREEE (reference sequence). The length of the CDR3 is 15 residues. V was trimmed by 4 bases and J by 5 bases, leaving 18 bases between them. CDR3 DNA: TGTGCCAGCAGCCAAGAGCTAAGGTCTAGGGAGACCCAGTACTTC. Translating gives CASSQELRSRETQYF.

J is TRBJ2-7 and V is TRBV7-6; 10 bases agree with TRBD1. Germline CDR1 and CDR2: SGHVS and FNYEAQ. CDR3 size: 16 residues. Trimming at V came to 6 bases and at J to 2 bases, leaving 10 bases not matched to a gene. CDR3 loop: CASSLTPGQGTYEQYF. The CDR3, as DNA: TGTGCCAGCAGTTTAACGCCGGGACAGGGGACCTACGAGCAGTACTTC.

V usage is TRBV18 and J usage is TRBJ1-1; TRBD1 matches 8 bases. After removal of 0 bases from V and 4 bases from J, the junction contained 4 bases not matched to a gene. CDR1 is KGHSH and CDR2 is LQKENI in the germline V gene. The CDR3 spans 15 residues. CDR3 in amino acids: CASSPPMDRATEAFF. The DNA of the CDR3 is TGTGCCAGCTCACCACCTATGGACAGGGCCACTGAAGCTTTCTTT.